The clone carrying this T cell receptor (beta chain) showed up just once. The data belong to a study of blood T cells in healthy people across ages. Per the germline V gene, CDR1 is ENHRY and CDR2 is SYGVKD. V lost 3 bases, J lost 8 bases, and 13 bases lay in between. The CDR3 totals 14 residues. Primers used in a second PCR of about 6 to 11 cycles were a sample-barcoded 5' primer and a J-beta primer mix. Tagging of each cDNA molecule was performed by a template-switch adaptor with 12 random nucleotides. Each CDR3 protein is one row after TCRdb ran MiXCR on the 5' RACE reads. Found here are 700,000 to 1,000,000 distinct CDR3 sequences, under 45% of them singletons; the top ten hold 15% to 25%.

This receptor was obtained from a man aged 60 to 69 in good health. V is TRBV10-3 and J is TRBJ1-4; no definite D call. Material for sequencing was blood. In DNA, the CDR3 is TGTGCCATCAGTGATACGAGAGGTCGAGAAAAACTGTTTTTT. It encodes CAISDTRGREKLFF.